The entry that follows covers one T cell receptor (beta chain) sequence. Trimming removed 3 bases from V and 5 bases from J, with 7 bases in between. The CDR3 is 12 amino acids. CDR1 MNHNS and CDR2 SASEGT come from the germline V gene. This record comes from a study of blood T cell repertoires in COVID-19. Study information: The analysed material was cDNA or gDNA that came from T cells, B-cell-depleted T cells, or PBMCs.

Original processing methods: Estimates of nucleated cell counts were drawn from the amplification of reference gene primers. The data were produced by immunoSEQ multiplex PCR, yet TCRdb's version contains in-frame clones alone and is incomplete. V and J calls plus clone size are reproduced from that table; the DNA served to infer D and trimming. Of about 440,000 clones in the sample, approximately 88% are singletons; the top ten hold around 12%. The sample consisted of peripheral blood. This clonotype was obtained from a woman aged 45-59 years with COVID-19, enrolled during active disease. The chain is built from TRBV6-1 and TRBJ1-2; possible D gene TRBD1, 6 bases. The CDR3 coding sequence is TGTGCCAGCAGTGACAGGGGTTATGGCTACACCTTC. Amino acid sequence: CASSDRGYGYTF.